The 8 T cell receptor beta chains below were found in one sample sequenced in a study of shared clonotypes between healthy human individuals. This table comes from immunoSEQ multiplex PCR, and its TCRdb copy is limited to in-frame clones, with some not included. The repertoire includes about 330,000 clones, around 87% of them detected once, and under 20% sits in the top ten. What was sequenced was memory CD8+ T cells sorted from blood. The subset here: CD45RO+ cells pooled with CCR7-negative TemRA cells. These receptors all come from a man aged 18-30 years in good health.

This chain uses TRBV2 with TRBJ1-5; D is unclear. CDR1 SNHLY and CDR2 FYNNEI come from the germline V gene. V dropped 7 bases and J dropped 4 bases, with 8 bases sitting between them. The CDR3 is made up of 12 amino acids. The CDR3 protein is CASKGPNQPQHF. The DNA for the CDR3 is TGTGCCAGCAAGGGCCCAAATCAGCCCCAGCATTTT.

The chain has TRBV4-1 and TRBJ2-7; D may match TRBD1 or TRBD2 (6 bases each). CDR1 is MGHRA, CDR2 YSYEKL, per germline. V gave up 0 bases and J gave up 7 bases, with 19 bases separating them. This CDR3 comprises 16 residues. For the CDR3, the DNA is TGCGCCAGCAGCCAAGAAGGGGGTAGGGGGGCGTGGGAGCAGTACTTC. Its translation: CASSQEGGRGAWEQYF.

The rearrangement links TRBV5-4 to TRBJ2-2, with D tentatively TRBD1 (8 bases). The CDR3 runs 14 residues. Germline V gives CDR1 SGHNT, CDR2 YYREEE (reference sequence). The germline V and J ends were trimmed by 6 bases and 5 bases, with 14 bases remaining between them. The CDR3 reads CASTYRGGTGELFF. In DNA form, the CDR3 reads TGTGCCAGCACCTACAGGGGGGGAACCGGGGAGCTGTTTTTT.

This clone has a single count. V is TRBV13 and J is TRBJ2-7; D possibly corresponds to TRBD1 (7 bases). CDR3 length equals 14 residues. The germline CDR1 and CDR2 sequences are PRHDT and FYEKMQ (reference sequence). The V gene lost 5 bases and the J gene lost 3 bases, with 14 bases spanning the gap. CDR3 sequence (DNA): TGTGCCAGCAGCCCGCGGGACAGAGACTACGAGCAGTACTTC. This translates into CASSPRDRDYEQYF.

This clone was picked up one time. The rearrangement links TRBV7-9 to TRBJ2-1; 12 bases fit TRBD2. Germline CDR1 and CDR2: SEHNR and FQNEAQ (reference sequence). Trimming at V came to 6 bases and at J to 6 bases, leaving 6 bases not matched to a gene. The CDR3 sequence is 15 residues long. CDR3 in amino acids: CASSSLAGGPNEQFF. CDR3 DNA sequence: TGTGCCAGCAGTTCTCTAGCGGGAGGGCCCAATGAGCAGTTCTTC.

The chain carries TRBV27 and TRBJ2-2; D uncertain. Trimming stripped 5 bases from V and 5 bases from J, with 9 bases between. CDR1 is MNHEY, CDR2 SMNVEV, per germline (reference sequence). The CDR3 totals 13 residues. The CDR3 nucleotides are TGTGCCAGCAGTCCCCACGGGACCGGGGAGCTGTTTTTT. Amino acids: CASSPHGTGELFF.

The V gene is TRBV5-1, the J gene TRBJ1-5, with TRBD1 matching over 10 bases. CDR3 length equals 16 residues. V was pared by 0 bases and J by 4 bases, with 4 bases of the junction left unmatched. The germline V gene has CDR1 SGHRS and CDR2 YFSETQ. CDR3 amino acids: CASSLGDRGRNQPQHF. The DNA of the CDR3 is TGCGCCAGCAGCTTGGGAGACAGGGGGCGGAATCAGCCCCAGCATTTT.

The genes are TRBV30 and TRBJ1-1, with a tentative D call TRBD1 (6 bases). Looked up from germline, CDR1 is GTSNPN and CDR2 is SVGIG (reference sequence). The CDR3 has 13 residues. Trimming removed 0 bases at V and 3 bases at J, with 8 bases between. The chain's CDR3 is CAWSVDSDTEAFF. In nucleotides, the CDR3 is TGTGCCTGGAGTGTGGACAGTGACACTGAAGCTTTCTTT.